These 26 T cell receptor beta chains share one sample of origin, sequenced in a study of identical twins. Each CDR3 protein is one row after TCRdb ran MiXCR on the 5' RACE reads. The sample holds 1.5 million to 2 million distinct CDR3 sequences; about 31% are singletons and the top ten take less than 0.35%. Material for sequencing was cord blood. Source of these receptors: a newborn girl in good health.

This clonotype was seen ten or more times. This rearrangement joins TRBV29-1 to TRBJ2-5; D uncertain. Trimming removed 1 base from V and 1 base from J, with 7 bases in between. The CDR3 totals 13 residues. Per germline, CDR1 SQVTM and CDR2 ANQGSEA. The CDR3 sequence: CSVEGALQETQYF. In DNA form, the CDR3 reads TGCAGCGTTGAAGGGGCACTCCAAGAGACCCAGTACTTC.

This clonotype was counted a few times. The chain combines TRBV6-7 with TRBJ1-5; no clear D. TRBV6-7 is treated as an ORF (open reading frame) with a function not yet certain. Deletions cut 7 bases from V and 7 bases from J, with 11 bases between. The CDR3 is 12 amino acids. Here the CDR3 reads CASNRVVQPQHF. The CDR3 DNA reads as TGTGCCAGCAATCGGGTTGTGCAGCCCCAGCATTTT.

This rearrangement joins TRBV25-1 to TRBJ1-2; D might be TRBD1 (6 bases). From germline, CDR1 is MGHDK and CDR2 SYGVNS. Trimming pared 4 bases from V and 4 bases from J, leaving 16 bases between. The CDR3 covers 15 residues. The CDR3 is CASSVTGNWGYGYTF. The CDR3 coding sequence is TGTGCCAGCAGTGTCACAGGGAATTGGGGCTATGGCTACACCTTC.

This chain joins TRBV11-1 and TRBJ1-2, with 8 bases aligning to TRBD1. The CDR3 consists of 12 residues. Germline V gene data show CDR1 as SGHAT and CDR2 as FQDESV (reference sequence). V shed 4 bases and J 7 bases; nucleotides not matched to a gene: 2. The CDR3 DNA reads TGTGCCAGCAGCTCAGGGGGCTTTGGCTACACCTTC. The encoded protein is CASSSGGFGYTF. Complete variable domain (other parts from reference TRBV11-1 and TRBJ1-2): EAEVAQSPRYKITEKSQAVAFWCDPISGHATLYWYRQILGQGPELLVQFQDESVVDDSQLPKDRFSAERLKGVDSTLKIQPAELGDSAMYLCASSSGGFGYTFGSGTRLTVV.

In its sample, this clonotype was seen once. This CDR3 is CASSLPGPQDSPLHF. The CDR3 coding sequence is TGTGCCAGCAGTTTACCGGGGCCCCAGGATTCACCCCTCCACTTT. J is TRBJ1-6 and V is TRBV28, with D maybe TRBD1 (5 bases). Germline V lookup: CDR1 MDHEN, CDR2 SYDVKM. V lost 2 bases to trimming and J lost 8 bases, with 13 bases between them. This CDR3 spans 15 amino acids.

The chain recombines TRBV11-2 with TRBJ2-2; D might be TRBD2 (5 bases). Trimming shortened V by 5 bases and J by 0 bases, and 25 bases separated the two germline ends. The CDR3 has 20 amino acids. Germline CDR1 and CDR2: SGHAT and FQNNGV. The CDR3 spells CASSKLPPRGPGPNTGELFF. CDR3 in DNA: TGTGCCAGCAGCAAACTCCCTCCCCGAGGGCCTGGACCGAACACCGGGGAGCTGTTTTTT.

For the CDR3, the DNA is TGTGCCAGCAGTTTTTTGGACAGGGGGCTTTACGAGCAGTACTTC. Encoded protein: CASSFLDRGLYEQYF. The chain couples TRBV28 to TRBJ2-7; 11 bases are a match to TRBD1. CDR1 is MDHEN and CDR2 is SYDVKM in the germline V gene. The trim removed 3 bases at V and 4 bases at J, leaving 5 bases unmatched. The CDR3 has 15 amino acids.

For this clonotype: It may be a read error: a sequence one base away is much more abundant. CDR3 sequence (DNA): TGTGCCAACGCTCGGGCTAGCGGGGATTGCAATGAGCAGTTCTTC. Translated: CANARASGDCNEQFF. J is TRBJ2-1 and V is TRBV10-3; 9 bases map to TRBD2. Germline CDR1 ENHRY, CDR2 SYGVKD. CDR3 length: 15 amino acids. V dropped 10 bases and J dropped 6; count of bases not matched to a gene: 13.

This chain uses TRBV2 with TRBJ1-5; 7 nucleotides line up with TRBD1. Germline V gives CDR1 SNHLY, CDR2 FYNNEI. Trimming cost V 8 bases and J 1 base; bases outside gene matches: 8. The CDR3 is made up of 15 amino acids. The CDR3 spells CASRLQGGSNQPQHF. The CDR3, as DNA: TGTGCCAGCCGCCTTCAGGGGGGGAGCAATCAGCCCCAGCATTTT.

This sequence joins TRBV10-3 and TRBJ1-1, with a tentative D call TRBD1 (6 bases). V gave up 0 bases and J gave up 1 base, with 12 bases separating them. The CDR3 spans 16 residues. Germline lookup yields CDR1 ENHRY and CDR2 SYGVKD. CDR3 amino acids: CAISESRGGRNTEAFF. CDR3 nucleotide sequence: TGTGCCATCAGTGAGTCGAGGGGGGGGCGGAACACTGAAGCTTTCTTT.

The chain couples TRBV14 to TRBJ2-7; 7 bases agree with TRBD1. Germline V gene lookup returns CDR1 SGHDN and CDR2 FVKESK. The CDR3 is 15 residues long. V was pared by 0 bases and J by 0 bases, with 2 bases of the junction left unmatched. The CDR3 bases are TGTGCCAGCAGCCAAGAAGGGGGCGCCTCCTACGAGCAGTACTTC. Its protein is CASSQEGGASYEQYF.

This clonotype was detected many times. In DNA form, the CDR3 reads TGTGCCAGCAGTTTATCTCGATCCCCCACAGATACGCAGTATTTT. It codes for CASSLSRSPTDTQYF. V is TRBV27 and J is TRBJ2-3; D not certain. This CDR3 is built from 15 residues. The V end lost 0 bases, the J end lost 2 bases, and 9 bases lay between the germline ends. CDR1 and CDR2 from the germline V gene are MNHEY and SMNVEV (reference sequence).

This chain connects TRBV21-1 to TRBJ2-1; the DNA was not used to check the table's D call, TRBD2. TRBV21-1 constitutes a pseudogene. The CDR3 runs 15 residues. The CDR3 nucleotides are TGTGCCAGCAGCAAAATAAGCGGGAGAAAGGATGAGCAGTTCTTC. This sequence encodes CASSKISGRKDEQFF.

This clonotype was counted between two and nine times. The rearrangement uses TRBV7-8 and TRBJ2-3; a possible D gene is TRBD2 (6 bases). The V and J ends lost 2 bases and 0 bases respectively, with 18 bases between them. Germline values: CDR1 SGHVS, CDR2 FQNEAQ. The CDR3 covers 18 residues. CDR3 bases: TGTGCCAGCAGCTTAAAACCCCTCGGACTACCCAGCACAGATACGCAGTATTTT. This gives the protein CASSLKPLGLPSTDTQYF.

The genes are TRBV20-1 and TRBJ2-7, with 9 positions matching TRBD2. The V gene end was trimmed by 1 base and the J gene end by 2 bases; junction bases not matched to a gene: 3. The CDR3 runs 14 residues. Germline CDR1 is DFQATT and CDR2 is SNEGSKA (reference sequence). As DNA, the CDR3 is TGCAGTGCTAGAGGACTAGCGGTTCCCTACGAGCAGTACTTC. Translated, it gives CSARGLAVPYEQYF.

This clonotype was seen only a few times. The J gene is TRBJ1-2, the V gene TRBV9; 8 bases align to TRBD1. The CDR3 is 14 amino acids. Germline V gene sequence: CDR1 SGDLS, CDR2 YYNGEE. With 7 bases clipped from V and 5 bases from J, the junction kept 10 bases outside the gene matches. The CDR3 bases are TGTGCCAGCGGACCAGGGGGCTCCTTTTATGGCTACACCTTC. Translation: CASGPGGSFYGYTF.

This clonotype was seen at least ten times. This chain links TRBV7-2 with TRBJ2-1; D gene ambiguous. Germline-derived CDR1 and CDR2 are SGHTA and FQGNSA. The V end lost 2 bases, the J end lost 8 bases, and 16 bases lay between the germline ends. The CDR3 spans 15 residues. The CDR3 DNA follows: TGTGCCAGCAGCTTAACGATCGGCTTCGGATATGAGCAGTTCTTC. This codes for CASSLTIGFGYEQFF. The variable domain in full, completed from reference TRBV7-2 and TRBJ2-1, reads GAGVSQSPSNKVTEKGKDVELRCDPISGHTALYWYRQSLGQGLEFLIYFQGNSAPDKSGLPSDRFSAERTGGSVSTLTIQRTQQEDSAVYLCASSLTIGFGYEQFFGPGTRLTVL.

This clonotype has a handful of counts. V usage is TRBV2 and J usage is TRBJ1-5; the D is unclear. This CDR3 comprises 15 residues. Trimming removed 0 bases at V and 1 base at J, with 7 bases between. Germline assignment: CDR1 SNHLY and CDR2 FYNNEI. For the CDR3, the DNA is TGTGCCAGCAGTGAAGCTGGAAGAAGCAATCAGCCCCAGCATTTT. Its protein is CASSEAGRSNQPQHF.

The chain links TRBV20-1 to TRBJ1-2; 10 bases map to TRBD1. This CDR3 contains 14 residues. CDR1 is DFQATT, CDR2 SNEGSKA, per germline (reference sequence). Unmatched junction bases numbered 11, after V lost 5 bases and J lost 8 bases. The CDR3 DNA is TGCAGTGCTCCTGTCCGGGACAGGGGACGGGGCTACACCTTC. Translated: CSAPVRDRGRGYTF.

This chain links TRBV29-1 with TRBJ1-6; 8 bases are shared with TRBD1. The germline V gene has CDR1 SQVTM and CDR2 ANQGSEA. The CDR3 runs 14 residues. The V and J ends lost 8 bases and 2 bases, in that order; junction bases with no gene match: 5. The CDR3, as DNA: TGCAGCATCGACAGGGGACCCTATAATTCACCCCTCCACTTT. The encoded protein is CSIDRGPYNSPLHF.

V usage is TRBV6-1 and J usage is TRBJ1-1; 11 bases line up with TRBD1. The CDR3 has 16 amino acids. V was pared by 4 bases and J by 5 bases, with 9 bases of the junction left unmatched. Per germline, CDR1 MNHNS and CDR2 SASEGT. In DNA form, the CDR3 reads TGTGCCAGCAGTGGAGGGACAGGGGGAATGAGGACTGAAGCTTTCTTT. It codes for CASSGGTGGMRTEAFF.

The chain joins TRBV19 to TRBJ1-1; no clear D gene. CDR3 size: 12 residues. From germline, CDR1 is LNHDA and CDR2 SQIVND (reference sequence). V was shortened by 3 bases and J by 5 bases, with 7 bases between the two germline ends. CDR3 residues: CASSIGRTEAFF. DNA of the CDR3: TGTGCCAGTAGTATCGGAAGGACTGAAGCTTTCTTT.

The chain recombines TRBV11-2 with TRBJ1-6, with D maybe TRBD1 (6 bases). V lost 0 bases, J lost 5 bases, and 8 bases lay in between. The CDR3 extends over 15 amino acids. Germline CDR1 SGHAT, CDR2 FQNNGV. CDR3 protein: CASSLDQGNNSPLHF. The CDR3 DNA follows: TGTGCCAGCAGCTTAGATCAGGGGAATAATTCACCCCTCCACTTT.

The CDR3 bases are TGTGCCAGCAGCCTTAGCGGTTACCCCTACGAGCAGTACTTC. The encoded protein is CASSLSGYPYEQYF. The chain couples TRBV5-4 to TRBJ2-7; D is possibly TRBD2 (6 bases). This CDR3 contains 14 residues. Trimming removed 4 bases at V and 2 bases at J, with 13 bases between. Germline V gives CDR1 SGHNT, CDR2 YYREEE (reference sequence).

This clonotype was observed many times. DNA for the CDR3: TGTGCCATCAGTGAGTCCCGAAACGAGCAGTACTTC. Translation: CAISESRNEQYF. The chain links TRBV10-3 to TRBJ2-7, with D uncertain. Germline loops: CDR1 ENHRY, CDR2 SYGVKD. This CDR3 contains 12 residues. V was cut by 0 bases and J by 5 bases, with 5 bases left in between.

The V call is TRBV2, the J call TRBJ2-5; no definite D call. Germline loops: CDR1 SNHLY, CDR2 FYNNEI. The CDR3 contains 13 residues. The V and J ends lost 10 bases and 1 base respectively, with 13 bases between them. CDR3 sequence (DNA): TGTGCCACCGGACGAGCCCCCCAAGAGACCCAGTACTTC. Amino acids: CATGRAPQETQYF.